The clone carrying this T cell receptor beta chain has only a few counts. The antigen is undetermined. V lost 6 bases and J 1 base, leaving 5 bases between the germline ends. The CDR3 contains 12 residues. This specimen comes from a study of CD8 T cells in ankylosing spondylitis. Findings and limits, study-wide: A subset of motif variants has previously been described in the synovial fluid and blood of reactive arthritis.

The authors made TCR beta libraries by quantitative 5'-RACE with molecular barcodes. Each CDR3 protein is one row after TCRdb ran MiXCR on the 5' RACE reads. This sample has hundreds of thousands of distinct CDR3 sequences; around 32% occur once, and the top ten carry about 4.2%. This sequence joins TRBV12-3 or TRBV12-4 and TRBJ2-3; no reliable D call. Sequences were obtained from blood, either unsorted or a sorted T cell fraction (not recorded which). This sequence originates from a male donor with ankylosing spondylitis or in good health (not recorded which). CDR3 in amino acids: CASSHRTDTQYF. CDR3 bases: TGTGCCAGCAGCCACCGCACAGATACGCAGTATTTT.